This T cell receptor (beta chain) is from a study of blood T cell repertoires in COVID-19 (TCRdb year 2020). About the investigation overall: Samples covering the acute and convalescent phases of COVID-19 were provided by collaborators in the United States, Italy and Spain. The prospective study material was composed of cDNA or gDNA derived from T cells, B-cell-depleted T cells, or PBMCs. Subjects who had been exposed to COVID-19, were actively infected with it, or had recovered from it provided the deeply sampled blood TCRbeta repertoires that made up the dataset. The repertoires were released in a freely available public database intended as a resource for research on the immune response to SARS-CoV-2. The samples were drawn from two sources: the first 160 participants of the ongoing ImmuneRACE study, and 1,000 to 1,500 subjects contributed by 6 global collaborators. Sample metadata almost always included a de-identified subject ID, COVID-19 status, age in years and sex. Where available, HLA class I and class II types were obtained from metadata supplied by the sample provider rather than from assay-based typing. The research as a whole found: The quantity of clinical and demographic metadata differed by source and by participant and was supplied without curation.

The immunoSEQ Assay, a bias-controlled multiplex PCR, was used to amplify TCRbeta CDR3 regions from genomic DNA. In the original analysis: Within the assay, amplification of reference gene primers was used to estimate how many nucleated cells each sample contained. To quantify the absolute abundance of each unique TCRbeta CDR3 rearrangement, sequence reads were collapsed and filtered. For each sample, productive Simpson clonality was calculated as the square root of Simpson's diversity index across productive rearrangements. As stored in TCRdb, this immuneACCESS dataset retains in-frame rearrangements with V and J assigned. A fraction of the clones does not appear; measured against another copy, unresolved V genes explain less than half of the discrepancy, and the remainder lacks a known reason. Clone size and V and J calls were adopted from that table, with D and trimming inferred from the DNA. This sample comprises over 600,000 clones, 75% to 90% of them detected only once. The biggest ten clones account for about 0.26% of the sample.

Whole blood was collected in K2EDTA tubes by collaborating institutions according to the institutions' own protocols. For TCRbeta analysis, collaborators shipped samples as frozen whole blood, isolated PBMCs, or DNA extracted from either of those sample types. Comments on this clone: This receptor's antigen is unknown. Base qualities are not provided; no much larger clone lies one nucleotide away.

The sequencing sample was made of peripheral blood. The receptor was isolated from a woman younger than 35 with acute or convalescent COVID-19.

The DNA reads as follows: TGTGCCAGCGCGAGACAGGGTCATCAGCCCCAGCATTTT. Its product reads: CASARQGHQPQHF. The chain is made from TRBV6-5 and TRBJ1-5; 7 bases in between match TRBD1. The CDR3 runs 13 residues from the cysteine to the phenylalanine. The sequence is cut down to CDR3 DNA, 39 bases in frame from base 1. Compared with germline, V lacks 8 bases and J lacks 5 bases; bases without a gene match: 6. For CDR1 and CDR2, the germline V gene lists MNHEY and SVGAGI.